These 17 T cell receptor beta chains share one sample of origin, sequenced in a study of ipilimumab plus nivolumab after autologous stem cell transplantation. The protocol was immunoSEQ multiplex PCR, while the TCRdb copy is restricted to in-frame clones and leaves out a portion. The sample records tens of thousands of clones, 83% being singletons. Specimen: PBMCs, collected in a trial of ipilimumab plus nivolumab as post-transplant consolidation. The receptors derive from a male donor with diffuse large B-cell lymphoma.

This chain connects TRBV7-2 to TRBJ2-7, with 8 bases aligning to TRBD1. This CDR3 region has 16 residues. V shed 5 bases and J 6 bases; nucleotides not matched to a gene: 15. CDR1 and CDR2 (germline): SGHTA, FQGNSA. Here the CDR3 DNA reads TGTGCCAGCAGCGTAGAGGACAGGGTAGGTCTAGGCGAGCAGTACTTC. Its protein product is CASSVEDRVGLGEQYF.

This CDR3 is CASKQAGGYTF. The CDR3 nucleotides are TGCGCCAGCAAACAGGCGGGGGGCTACACCTTC. The chain joins TRBV10-2 to TRBJ1-2; a possible D gene is TRBD1 (5 bases). From germline, CDR1 is WSHSY and CDR2 SAAADI. With 7 bases removed from V and 8 bases from J, the gap between germline ends came to 11 bases. This CDR3 has 11 amino acids.

As regards this clone: This CDR3 is also generated by other DNA sequences in the sample. This chain connects TRBV12-5 to TRBJ2-5; D unresolved. Germline lookup yields CDR1 LGHNT and CDR2 FRNRAP. This CDR3 region has 13 residues. Trimming took off 1 base at V and 1 base at J, with 4 bases between the two ends. As DNA, the CDR3 is TGTGCTAGTGGTTTGGAGCCCCAAGAGACCCAGTACTTC. This codes for CASGLEPQETQYF.

The chain couples TRBV30 to TRBJ1-5; weak D call: TRBD1 (5 bases). The V gene lost 8 bases and the J gene lost 6 bases, with 23 bases spanning the gap. The CDR3 sequence is 15 residues long. Germline CDR1 is GTSNPN and CDR2 is SVGIG (reference sequence). This CDR3 is CAAAPGVGPGQPQHF. The CDR3 bases are TGTGCCGCCGCGCCGGGGGTTGGGCCTGGTCAGCCCCAGCATTTT. Looking up the rest from reference TRBV30 and TRBJ1-5 gives the full variable domain: SQTIHQWPATLVQPVGSPLSLECTVEGTSNPNLYWYRQAAGRGLQLLFYSVGIGQISSEVPQNLSASRPQDRQFILSSKKLLLSDSGFYLCAAAPGVGPGQPQHFGDGTRLSIL.

This chain connects TRBV6-1 to TRBJ2-2; possible D gene TRBD1, 7 bases. CDR1 and CDR2 from the germline V gene are MNHNS and SASEGT. V lost 4 bases and J lost 5, with 14 bases in between. The CDR3 covers 15 residues. Written as DNA, the CDR3 is TGTGCCAGCAGTGCCGAGACAGGGAGGACCGGGGAGCTGTTTTTT. Its translation is CASSAETGRTGELFF.

The J gene is TRBJ1-1, the V gene TRBV2; D call uncertain. The CDR3 loop spans 10 amino acids. CDR1 and CDR2 from the germline V gene are SNHLY and FYNNEI. V was shortened by 11 bases and J by 2 bases, with 6 bases between the two germline ends. CDR3 loop: CAGNNTEAFF. CDR3 coding DNA: TGTGCCGGAAACAACACTGAAGCTTTCTTT.

CDR3 amino acids: CASSERNTEAFF. CDR3 sequence (DNA): TGTGCCAGCAGTGAAAGGAACACTGAAGCTTTCTTT. The V gene is TRBV6-5, the J gene TRBJ1-1; D gene uncertain. The CDR3 has 12 residues. Germline CDR1 is MNHEY and CDR2 is SVGAGI. V lost 5 bases, J lost 1 base, and 5 bases lay in between.

The rearrangement joins TRBV2 to TRBJ1-5; D is perhaps TRBD1 (6 bases). V was trimmed by 4 bases and J by 7 bases, leaving 14 bases between them. Per germline, CDR1 SNHLY and CDR2 FYNNEI. This CDR3 has 14 amino acids. CDR3 in amino acids: CASSAQGLRQPQHF. The DNA of the CDR3 is TGTGCCAGCAGTGCCCAGGGGCTGCGACAGCCCCAGCATTTT.

The chain links TRBV5-1 to TRBJ2-1; 10 nucleotides line up with TRBD2. Trimming cost V 4 bases and J 8 bases; bases outside gene matches: 12. The CDR3 sequence is 16 residues long. In germline, CDR1 is SGHRS, CDR2 YFSETQ. CDR3 sequence reads: CASSRTAGGLHYEQFF. CDR3 DNA: TGCGCCAGCAGCAGAACAGCGGGGGGGCTCCACTATGAGCAGTTCTTC.

The CDR3, as DNA: TGTGCCAGCAGCCCGATGACAGGGAACTATGGCTACACCTTC. Its translation is CASSPMTGNYGYTF. The chain couples TRBV7-2 to TRBJ1-2; 7 nucleotides agree with TRBD1. Germline CDR1 is SGHTA and CDR2 is FQGNSA. There are 14 residues in the CDR3. V gave up 5 bases and J gave up 2 bases; unmatched junction bases: 5.

The chain employs TRBV5-1 and TRBJ2-1, with a tentative D call TRBD1 (6 bases). V was clipped by 4 bases and J by 0 bases, with 11 bases between them. The V gene's germline CDR1 is SGHRS and CDR2 YFSETQ. CDR3 length: 15 residues. This CDR3 reads CASSIDRSSYNEQFF. Here the CDR3 DNA reads TGCGCCAGCAGCATAGACAGGAGCTCCTACAATGAGCAGTTCTTC.

This clone was seen a single time. V usage is TRBV6-1 and J usage is TRBJ1-5; TRBD1 aligns across 7 bases. Per germline, CDR1 MNHNS and CDR2 SASEGT. The length of the CDR3 is 14 residues. Trimming removed 6 bases from V and 3 bases from J; junction bases left unmatched: 5. The CDR3 DNA reads as TGTGCCAGCAGGACAGGGTTAGACAATCAGCCCCAGCATTTT. Translated, it gives CASRTGLDNQPQHF.

The CDR3: CASRRTGAGNSPLHF. As DNA, the CDR3 is TGTGCCAGTAGAAGGACAGGGGCGGGGAATTCACCCCTCCACTTT. The chain recombines TRBV19 with TRBJ1-6; TRBD1 matches 9 bases. This CDR3 spans 15 amino acids. The germline V gene encodes CDR1 LNHDA and CDR2 SQIVND (reference sequence). With 6 bases clipped from V and 7 bases from J, the junction kept 7 bases outside the gene matches.

The chain has TRBV5-1 and TRBJ2-2; TRBD1 matches 10 bases. The CDR3 totals 17 residues. V dropped 4 bases and J dropped 4; count of bases not matched to a gene: 10. Germline V CDR1 and CDR2: SGHRS, YFSETQ. CDR3 region: CASSAGTGATATGELFF. The DNA of the CDR3 is TGCGCCAGCAGCGCTGGGACAGGGGCTACGGCCACCGGGGAGCTGTTTTTT.

This clone was seen a handful of times. The chain recombines TRBV10-3 with TRBJ1-6; weak D call: TRBD1 (5 bases). The length of the CDR3 is 13 residues. Germline assignment: CDR1 ENHRY and CDR2 SYGVKD. Deletions cut 7 bases from V and 7 bases from J, with 11 bases between. The CDR3 reads CAINNDSNSPLHF. CDR3 in DNA: TGTGCCATCAATAACGACAGCAATTCACCCCTCCACTTT.

In this sample, this clone turned up once. The gene calls are TRBV10-1 and TRBJ2-1; 7 nucleotides match TRBD2. CDR1 WNHNN and CDR2 SYGVQD come from the germline V gene (reference sequence). The length of the CDR3 is 15 residues. The V segment lost 2 bases and the J segment 10 bases; nucleotides outside the gene matches: 11. The CDR3 sequence is CASSEPGGPKGEQFF. In DNA, the CDR3 is TGCGCCAGCAGTGAGCCGGGGGGACCGAAAGGGGAGCAGTTCTTC.

V gene TRBV19 combines with J gene TRBJ1-5; D ambiguous. The CDR3 is made up of 13 amino acids. Germline assignment: CDR1 LNHDA and CDR2 SQIVND (reference sequence). Trimming removed 8 bases at V and 4 bases at J, with 12 bases between. CDR3 nucleotides: TGTGCCAGTTGGAATTTGAGGAATCAGCCCCAGCATTTT. This gives the protein CASWNLRNQPQHF.